In this sample, the clone carrying this T cell receptor beta chain turned up a few times. This CDR3 has 14 residues. Trimming removed 2 bases from V and 8 bases from J, with 15 bases in between. The germline gives CDR1 SGHDT, CDR2 YYEEEE. Authors' methods: Reference gene primer amplification gave nucleated cell count estimates. Using immunoSEQ multiplex PCR, the repertoire was profiled, and TCRdb retains in-frame clones only, with some absent. Clonal size and the V and J genes are those of that table, whereas D and trimming came from the DNA. This table holds 100,000 or so clones, around 82% found once. The data derive from a study of blood T cell repertoires in COVID-19. Study-wide background: PBMCs, B-cell-depleted T cells, or T cells provided the cDNA or gDNA that made up the material.

Sequencing was carried out using peripheral blood. The V and J genes are TRBV5-6 and TRBJ2-3; possibly TRBD1 for D (5 bases). The clonotype was recovered from a man aged 65 to 85 with active or convalescent COVID-19. The CDR3 here is CASSFNGFQGTQYF. CDR3 nucleotide sequence: TGTGCCAGCAGCTTTAACGGGTTTCAGGGTACGCAGTATTTT.